This is a list of T cell receptor beta chains from one sample in a study of Ad26.COV2.S vaccination and SARS-CoV-2 variants. Sequenced by immunoSEQ multiplex PCR; TCRdb stores in-frame clones only, minus some. Here the sample spans about 480,000 clones, around nine tenths being singletons. The sequencing used peripheral blood, collected in a trial of Ad26.COV2.S vaccine versus placebo. These TCRs come from a person between 18 and 65 years old who received the Ad26.COV2.S COVID-19 vaccine or a placebo. Both conserved end residues are part of each CDR3. The D gene is left open where the match is weak. A clone size is listed for some rows: how often the clone was seen (once, few, many), or a class if it is expanded.

j_call d_call cdr3_length clone_size v_call cdr3_aa cdr3_nt
TRBJ2-2 - 15 - TRBV7-2 CASRRGGALTGELFF TGTGCCAGCCGCAGGGGAGGGGCGTTGACCGGGGAGCTGTTTTTT
TRBJ1-1 TRBD1 13 - TRBV28 CASSWPGQSEAFF TGTGCCAGCAGTTGGCCGGGACAGTCTGAAGCTTTCTTT
TRBJ1-1 - 11 - TRBV29-1 CSVGVHTEAFF TGCAGCGTTGGGGTGCACACTGAAGCTTTCTTT
TRBJ2-2 - 13 - TRBV11-3 CASSSRTSGELFF TGTGCCAGCAGCTCACGGACCTCCGGGGAGCTGTTTTTT
TRBJ2-7 - 14 - TRBV6-1 CASSDGRSAYEQYF TGTGCCAGCAGTGACGGTCGCAGCGCCTACGAGCAGTACTTC
TRBJ2-7 TRBD1 15 - TRBV18 CASSNGQGSTYEQYF TGTGCCAGCTCAAACGGACAGGGTAGCACCTACGAGCAGTACTTC
TRBJ1-2 - 11 - TRBV30 CAWSVPGGYTF TGTGCCTGGAGTGTCCCGGGCGGCTACACCTTC
TRBJ2-1 - 15 - TRBV19 CASSTDWRVYNEQFF TGTGCCAGTAGTACGGATTGGCGGGTTTACAATGAGCAGTTCTTC
TRBJ2-1 - 12 - TRBV27 CASSFPLGEQFF TGTGCCAGCAGTTTTCCTCTGGGTGAGCAGTTCTTC
TRBJ2-7 - 15 - TRBV28 CASSPPGHGAYEQYF TGTGCCAGCAGTCCTCCGGGACACGGAGCCTACGAGCAGTACTTC
TRBJ2-2 - 18 - TRBV20-1 CSASTRWAGLANTGELFF TGCAGTGCGAGTACCCGATGGGCGGGCCTCGCGAACACCGGGGAGCTGTTTTTT
TRBJ2-7 TRBD2 16 once TRBV19 CASSVKTSGRAYEQYF TGTGCCAGTAGTGTTAAGACTAGCGGGAGGGCCTACGAGCAGTACTTC
TRBJ2-4 - 15 - TRBV7-6 CASSPAPGLLNIQYF TGTGCCAGCAGCCCCGCCCCCGGGCTCCTGAACATTCAGTACTTC
TRBJ2-7 - 13 - TRBV28 CASGDGGWYEQYF TGTGCCAGCGGGGACGGAGGCTGGTACGAGCAGTACTTC
TRBJ2-5 - 13 - TRBV7-9 CASRGPPQETQYF TGTGCCAGCAGAGGTCCCCCCCAAGAGACCCAGTACTTC
TRBJ2-3 TRBD2 13 - TRBV7-2 CASSRAGGDTQYF TGTGCCAGCAGCAGGGCGGGGGGAGATACGCAGTATTTT
TRBJ1-3 - 14 - TRBV6-5 CANLETDRGNTIYF TGTGCCAACCTGGAGACAGACCGTGGAAACACCATATATTTT
TRBJ2-2 - 15 - TRBV5-4 CASSPRTGNTGELFF TGTGCCAGCAGCCCACGGACTGGGAACACCGGGGAGCTGTTTTTT
TRBJ2-3 TRBD2 16 - TRBV11-2 CASSLTSGGFTDTQYF TGTGCCAGCAGCCTCACTAGCGGAGGTTTCACAGATACGCAGTATTTT
TRBJ2-4 - 16 - TRBV11-2 CASTTPRGRGKNIQYF TGTGCCAGCACCACACCCAGGGGTCGCGGCAAAAACATTCAGTACTTC
TRBJ2-1 TRBD2 17 - TRBV4-1 CASSQEASGRANNEQFF TGCGCCAGCAGCCAAGAGGCCAGCGGGAGGGCCAATAATGAGCAGTTCTTC
TRBJ1-2 - 14 - TRBV19 CASSIVEGNYGYTF TGTGCCAGTAGTATAGTTGAAGGGAACTATGGCTACACCTTC
TRBJ1-1 - 15 - TRBV11-2 CASSLDQGSGTEAFF TGTGCCAGCAGCTTAGATCAGGGTTCGGGTACTGAAGCTTTCTTT
TRBJ1-5 - 11 - TRBV15 CATSRDTTQHF TGTGCCACCAGCCGGGATACGACCCAGCATTTT
TRBJ2-2 - 15 - TRBV2 CATSQRTTNTGELFF TGTGCCACCAGTCAGCGGACCACGAACACCGGGGAGCTGTTTTTT
TRBJ1-5 - 14 - TRBV28 CASSLLGTPQPQHF TGTGCCAGCAGTTTATTAGGGACACCACAGCCCCAGCATTTT
TRBJ2-1 - 13 - TRBV6-2/TRBV6-3 CASSQPPTTRMIF TGTGCCAGCAGTCAACCCCCGACTACCAGAATGATCTTC
TRBJ1-1 TRBD1 14 - TRBV5-1 CASSLGQGDAEAFF TGCGCCAGCAGCTTGGGTCAGGGGGATGCTGAAGCTTTCTTT
TRBJ2-2 TRBD2 13 - TRBV6-4 CASRREGTGELFF TGTGCCAGCCGGCGGGAGGGCACCGGGGAGCTGTTTTTT
TRBJ2-2 TRBD2 16 - TRBV6-5 CASSYRSGRSTGELFF TGTGCCAGCAGTTACCGGAGCGGGAGGTCCACCGGGGAGCTGTTTTTT
TRBJ2-5 TRBD2 15 few TRBV5-1 CASSLALAGGETQYF TGCGCCAGCAGCTTGGCCTTAGCGGGAGGGGAGACCCAGTACTTC
TRBJ2-7 TRBD2 14 - TRBV27 CASSIAGGPYEQYF TGTGCCAGCAGTATAGCGGGAGGACCCTACGAGCAGTACTTC
TRBJ2-5 - 12 - TRBV6-5 CASKGPQETQYF TGTGCCAGCAAAGGACCTCAAGAGACCCAGTACTTC
TRBJ1-4 - 14 - TRBV30 CAWSGTGAWGKLFF TGTGCCTGGAGTGGTACAGGCGCTTGGGGAAAACTGTTTTTT
TRBJ1-5 - 13 - TRBV19 CASSNRANQPQHF TGTGCCAGTAGTAACAGGGCCAATCAGCCCCAGCATTTT
TRBJ1-3 TRBD1 15 - TRBV19 CASTDRGGMGNTIYF TGTGCCAGTACCGACAGGGGAGGAATGGGAAACACCATATATTTT
TRBJ1-2 - 12 - TRBV29-1 CSDWTPNYGYTF TGCAGCGATTGGACACCTAACTATGGCTACACCTTC
TRBJ2-2 - 13 - TRBV19 CASSLGFSGELFF TGTGCCAGTAGTTTGGGGTTTTCCGGGGAGCTGTTTTTT
TRBJ2-5 - 12 once TRBV24-1 CATSHGYETQYF TGTGCCACCAGTCATGGGTATGAGACCCAGTACTTC
TRBJ2-2 - 14 - TRBV9 CASSVFPATGELFF TGTGCCAGCAGCGTTTTCCCAGCCACCGGGGAGCTGTTTTTT
TRBJ2-1 - 11 - TRBV21-1 CASPNGNEQFF TGTGCCAGCCCCAACGGGAATGAGCAGTTCTTC
TRBJ2-7 - 13 - TRBV7-2 CASSLGGYYEQYF TGTGCCAGCAGCTTAGGCGGTTACTACGAGCAGTACTTC
TRBJ1-1 - 13 - TRBV6-5 CASSYLWGTEAFF TGTGCCAGCAGTTACTTGTGGGGCACTGAAGCTTTCTTT
TRBJ2-3 - 18 - TRBV3-1/TRBV3-2 CASRSPPCHPRAADTQYF TGTGCCAGCAGAAGTCCCCCATGCCACCCTAGAGCGGCAGATACGCAGTATTTT
TRBJ1-2 TRBD1 21 - TRBV28 CASSYPTTQTGTGAPNYGYTF TGTGCCAGCAGTTACCCCACCACTCAGACCGGGACAGGGGCCCCTAACTATGGCTACACCTTC
TRBJ2-3 - 13 - TRBV15 CATSSSSTDTQYF TGTGCCACCAGCAGCTCTTCCACAGATACGCAGTATTTT
TRBJ2-1 TRBD2 16 - TRBV4-3 CASSQRLAGGDNEQFF TGCGCCAGCAGCCAACGACTAGCGGGAGGGGACAATGAGCAGTTCTTC
TRBJ2-5 TRBD1 14 - TRBV9 CASSFGQGGETQYF TGTGCCAGCAGCTTCGGACAGGGGGGAGAGACCCAGTACTTC
TRBJ2-2 TRBD1 16 - TRBV6-6 CASRADRAANTGELFF TGTGCCAGCAGGGCGGACAGGGCAGCGAACACCGGGGAGCTGTTTTTT
TRBJ2-3 - 14 - TRBV5-1 CASSLVGSTDTQYF TGCGCCAGCAGCTTGGTCGGTTCGACAGATACGCAGTATTTT
TRBJ1-1 - 12 - TRBV28 CASRTVNTEAFF TGTGCCAGCAGGACAGTAAACACTGAAGCTTTCTTT
TRBJ2-7 - 13 - TRBV9 CASSVDGSYEQYF TGTGCCAGCAGCGTAGACGGGTCCTACGAGCAGTACTTC
TRBJ2-2 - 17 - TRBV3-1/TRBV3-2 CASSHLAQNRGTGELFF TGTGCCAGCAGCCACCTAGCCCAAAACCGCGGCACCGGGGAGCTGTTTTTT
TRBJ2-7 - 14 - TRBV5-5 CASSLAGGSYEQYF TGTGCCAGCAGCTTGGCTGGGGGCAGCTACGAGCAGTACTTC